A single sample gave rise to the 8 T cell receptor beta chains below, sequenced in a study of immune evolution from preneoplasia to lung adenocarcinoma. Sequencing was performed with immunoSEQ multiplex PCR; in TCRdb, only in-frame clones are kept and a portion is missing. This sample has about 7,500 clones; about 80% occur once, and the top ten carry around 3%. Material for sequencing was FFPE invasive lung adenocarcinoma tissue. The receptors here all came from a middle-aged person with lung adenocarcinoma.

V usage is TRBV28 and J usage is TRBJ1-1; tentatively, D is TRBD1 (5 bases). Trimming cost V 4 bases and J 7 bases, with 13 bases left between them. The CDR3 loop spans 13 amino acids. CDR1 is MDHEN, CDR2 SYDVKM, per germline. The CDR3 region is CASSSQGRGEAFF. The DNA of the CDR3 is TGTGCCAGCAGTTCCCAGGGACGGGGTGAAGCTTTCTTT.

This sequence joins TRBV29-1 and TRBJ1-4, with no clear D. The germline V and J ends were trimmed by 7 bases and 8 bases, with 11 bases remaining between them. The length of the CDR3 is 11 residues. Germline values: CDR1 SQVTM, CDR2 ANQGSEA. CDR3 residues: CSASREEKLFF. The CDR3 DNA sequence: TGCAGCGCGTCCCGGGAGGAAAAACTGTTTTTT.

V gene TRBV7-3 combines with J gene TRBJ2-7, with 8 bases fitting TRBD2. This CDR3 contains 14 residues. The J segment lost 11 bases and the V segment lost 5 bases, leaving 14 bases of the junction unmatched. Germline assignment: CDR1 SGHTA and CDR2 FQGTGA. Written as DNA, the CDR3 is TGTGCCAGCAGCCCTCGGGGTAGCGGGAACAGAAAGTACTTC. Translated: CASSPRGSGNRKYF.

The chain has TRBV27 and TRBJ1-4, with 8 bases identical to TRBD1. Germline loops: CDR1 MNHEY, CDR2 SMNVEV (reference sequence). The CDR3 extends over 14 amino acids. Losses at the gene ends were 4 bases for V and 6 bases for J; bases not matched to a gene: 4. CDR3 protein: CASSSQGVDEKLFF. CDR3 DNA: TGTGCCAGCAGTTCACAGGGGGTTGATGAAAAACTGTTTTTT.

This chain uses TRBV15 with TRBJ1-1; D is perhaps TRBD1 (5 bases). Germline CDR1 is LNHNV and CDR2 is YYDKDF (reference sequence). V was trimmed by 3 bases and J by 1 base, leaving 9 bases between them. The CDR3 is 14 amino acids. Written as DNA, the CDR3 is TGTGCCACCAGCAGGGACACAGCGAACACTGAAGCTTTCTTT. Protein: CATSRDTANTEAFF.

The genes are TRBV2 and TRBJ2-5, with D possibly TRBD2 on 7 matching bases. Germline-derived CDR1 and CDR2 are SNHLY and FYNNEI. The CDR3 has 12 residues. Trimming removed 5 bases at V and 10 bases at J, with 14 bases between. The CDR3 sequence is CASSRGAQGQYF. CDR3 in DNA: TGTGCCAGCAGTCGGGGGGCCCAGGGCCAGTACTTC.

This clone was seen only a few times. The CDR3 is CASMHRVNTEAFF. The CDR3 bases are TGTGCCAGTATGCACAGGGTAAACACTGAAGCTTTCTTT. V and J are TRBV19 and TRBJ1-1, with D perhaps matching TRBD1 (6 bases). Deletions cut 7 bases from V and 2 bases from J, with 11 bases between. This CDR3 has 13 residues. CDR1 and CDR2 from the germline V gene are LNHDA and SQIVND (reference sequence).

The chain couples TRBV19 to TRBJ1-5, with TRBD1 matching 8 bases. Germline-derived CDR1 and CDR2 are LNHDA and SQIVND (reference sequence). The V gene end was trimmed by 7 bases and the J gene end by 7 bases; junction bases not matched to a gene: 18. The CDR3 sequence is 17 residues long. This chain's CDR3 is CASKMGTTQGGGQPQHF. CDR3 nucleotides: TGTGCCAGTAAAATGGGGACCACACAGGGGGGCGGACAGCCCCAGCATTTT.